This TCR beta chain was identified during a study of T cells in Graves' hyperthyroidism and ophthalmopathy (dated by TCRdb to the late 2010s). Regarding the research as a whole: Peripheral blood samples were taken at initial diagnosis, before any treatment was given. Once sampling was done, hyperthyroidism patients were given methimazole at a starting dose of 30 mg daily, whereas ophthalmopathy patients were given high-dose intravenous methylprednisolone. The 75 to 100 discovery patients were randomly divided into training and test sets at a 7:3 ratio. The paper describes TCR Vbeta CDR3 sequencing of around 130 peripheral blood samples, made up of approximately 40 ophthalmopathy patients, 70 to 75 hyperthyroidism patients and some 17 progressor patients. In several Graves' hyperthyroidism patients, the study also compared T-cell repertoires from thyroid tissue with T-cell repertoires from blood. TCR V-J signatures able to tell the groups apart were searched for in a discovery cohort of some 97 patients, of whom more than 40 had Graves' ophthalmopathy and around 56 had stable Graves' hyperthyroidism. Prospective prediction of ophthalmopathy was tested in an independent validation cohort of approximately 19 hyperthyroidism patients and 15 to 17 patients who later progressed to ophthalmopathy.

Paper-wide results and their limitations: In cross-validation, a model built on a 13 V-J signature told ophthalmopathy apart from stable hyperthyroidism with 87.88% sensitivity and approximately 81% specificity, and in testing the same model reached 80%/75%. During validation, the model predicted progression to ophthalmopathy a median of approximately 7 months ahead of onset, with around 65% sensitivity and roughly 75% specificity. Sample size was not statistically predetermined, and blinding of investigators to group allocation was not performed. Most expanded thyroid clonotypes (frequency above 0.001) were also detected in blood, a finding suggesting that blood repertoires may reflect thyroid immune responses.

Graves' hyperthyroidism was defined as stable when no progression to ophthalmopathy occurred over 18 months of follow-up. The hyperthyroidism patients were between 18 and 65 years old and newly diagnosed, with a disease duration of less than 2 months. Any patient with an uncontrolled infection, another autoimmune disease, pregnancy or lactation was excluded. Diagnoses relied on clinical symptoms, serum thyroxine and TRAb, thyroid ultrasound and orbital computed tomography. PBMCs were separated from 10 ml of fresh peripheral blood using Ficoll-Paque density gradient centrifugation. Total RNA was extracted using Trizol reagent, and RNA quality was assessed on an Agilent 2100 Bioanalyzer. Amplification of TCR beta CDR3 regions was carried out from RNA transcripts. The TCR CDR3 was subjected to a first round of RT-PCR using the HTBI primer set and the Qiagen OneStep RT-PCR kit. The libraries were constructed in a second round of multiplex PCR and then size-selected and purified. Libraries were sequenced paired-end with 100 bp reads on an Illumina HiSeq2000. The original pipeline was this. SOAPnuke was used to process the raw data, with reads discarded if the reads contained adapters or uncalled bases, had a mean Phred below 15, or lacked an exact constant-primer or identifier match. High-quality paired reads were merged using COPE v1.2.5, and each unique nucleotide sequence was defined as a clonotype. MiTCR v1.1 was used to align the clonotypes against IMGT TRBV, TRBD and TRBJ reference segments. The analysis included only V-J combinations with a frequency above 0.0001, which together covered around 99% of the repertoires. The TCS score was defined as the ratio of F50 (clonal expansion) to E x V (chaos), calculated using BLOSUM62-based TCRdist between CDR3 peptides within each V-J. Welch's t-statistics and random forest reduced fewer than 600 V-J features to roughly 13, which were used in a naive Bayes classifier (R e1071). Starting from the raw public reads, TCRdb applied fastp trimming at Q25, assembled clones with MiXCR and retained in-frame beta chains. CDR3 protein sequences are deduplicated, and each keeps its most common genes and DNA. The V and J calls follow TCRdb's processing rather than the paper's. The sample contains approximately 640,000 distinct CDR3 sequences, around 15% of them found a single time. Jointly, the top ten make up 15% of the sample.

V and J are truncated by 6 bases and 1 base respectively, leaving an intervening sequence of 25 bases. The CDR3, from cysteine to phenylalanine, totals 18 residues. This entry keeps only the CDR3 DNA: 54 bases, framed from base 1. This clonotype was counted at least ten times. Its target antigen remains unknown. Base quality data are lacking; no much larger clone is found one base away. In this chain, TRBV12-3 or TRBV12-4 is recombined with TRBJ2-7, with TRBD2 perhaps the D gene, on 6 matching bases. The source of this sequence is a man between 45 and 60 years old with Graves' hyperthyroidism. Material for sequencing was blood. Read as DNA, the sequence is TGTGCCAGCAGCATAACCGGTATAACGGGACTCACTTCCTACGAGCAGTACTTC. It codes for CASSITGITGLTSYEQYF.